These T cell receptor beta chains were read from a single sample in a study of cytomegalovirus exposure and HLA in healthy donors. Measured with immunoSEQ multiplex PCR; TCRdb has only the in-frame clones, and not every one. The table records roughly 160,000 clones, approximately 82% of them present only once. The sequencing input was PBMCs. The receptors were gathered from a male donor in good health and CMV-seropositive. Both conserved end residues are part of each CDR3. A D gene is named only where the DNA matches it firmly.

d_gene: -
j_gene: TRBJ2-7
v_gene: TRBV11-2
CDR3aa: CASSYALGEGGEQYF

d_gene: -
j_gene: TRBJ1-5
v_gene: TRBV11-2
CDR3aa: CASSLAPAGHSNQPQHF

d_gene: TRBD1
j_gene: TRBJ2-4
v_gene: TRBV5-1
CDR3aa: CASSPTPDRGDIQYF

d_gene: TRBD1
j_gene: TRBJ1-4
v_gene: TRBV5-4
CDR3aa: CASSPSPDRVDEKLFF

d_gene: -
j_gene: TRBJ2-7
v_gene: TRBV27
CDR3aa: CASSPQAPYEQYF

d_gene: -
j_gene: TRBJ1-1
v_gene: TRBV7-2
CDR3aa: CASSLDGKGITEAFF

d_gene: TRBD1
j_gene: TRBJ1-1
v_gene: TRBV12-5
CDR3aa: CASGLGQGMNTEAFF

d_gene: TRBD2
j_gene: TRBJ2-7
v_gene: TRBV4-1
CDR3aa: CASSQVAAGPIEQYF

d_gene: TRBD1
j_gene: TRBJ1-3
v_gene: TRBV5-1
CDR3aa: CASSSQGGSGNTIYF

d_gene: -
j_gene: TRBJ2-4
v_gene: TRBV25-1
CDR3aa: CASSPPGWAGKNIQYF

d_gene: TRBD2
j_gene: TRBJ2-7
v_gene: TRBV7-2
CDR3aa: CASSPPGGTYEQYF

d_gene: -
j_gene: TRBJ2-2
v_gene: TRBV18
CDR3aa: CASSPGGPKELFF

d_gene: -
j_gene: TRBJ1-1
v_gene: TRBV20-1
CDR3aa: CSARPGEVAFF

d_gene: TRBD2
j_gene: -
v_gene: TRBV10-3
CDR3aa: CAINTSGGAWFPYEQYF

d_gene: TRBD1
j_gene: TRBJ1-2
v_gene: TRBV4-3
CDR3aa: CASSPQGVNYGYTF

d_gene: -
j_gene: TRBJ1-3
v_gene: TRBV19
CDR3aa: CASRDMYRGTYATGNTIYF

d_gene: -
j_gene: TRBJ2-1
v_gene: TRBV7-9
CDR3aa: CASSYQGDEQFF

d_gene: -
j_gene: TRBJ2-4
v_gene: TRBV6-1
CDR3aa: CASQLEKIAKNIQYF

d_gene: TRBD1
j_gene: TRBJ2-7
v_gene: TRBV18
CDR3aa: CASSPMTGIYEQYF

d_gene: -
j_gene: TRBJ1-1
v_gene: TRBV5-1
CDR3aa: CASSRSGVLTEAFF

d_gene: -
j_gene: TRBJ2-5
v_gene: TRBV15
CDR3aa: CATSRDRGTRGETQYF

d_gene: -
j_gene: TRBJ2-7
v_gene: TRBV6-5
CDR3aa: CASRRGNEQYF

d_gene: TRBD1
j_gene: TRBJ1-1
v_gene: TRBV28
CDR3aa: CASSLARDSMNTEAFF

d_gene: TRBD1
j_gene: TRBJ1-5
v_gene: TRBV2
CDR3aa: CASSGQGARNQPQHF

d_gene: TRBD1
j_gene: TRBJ1-2
v_gene: TRBV27
CDR3aa: CASRGQGRNYGYTF

d_gene: TRBD1
j_gene: TRBJ2-7
v_gene: TRBV15
CDR3aa: CATSRAGQGAEQYF

d_gene: -
j_gene: TRBJ1-5
v_gene: TRBV7-2
CDR3aa: CASSLGSGQPQHF

d_gene: -
j_gene: TRBJ2-7
v_gene: TRBV7-8
CDR3aa: CASSLTELASYEQYF

d_gene: -
j_gene: TRBJ2-7
v_gene: TRBV5-1
CDR3aa: CASSSTGQTYEQYF

d_gene: TRBD1
j_gene: TRBJ1-2
v_gene: TRBV6-5
CDR3aa: CASSYSPMTGHYGYTF

d_gene: TRBD2
j_gene: TRBJ2-3
v_gene: TRBV4-3
CDR3aa: CASSQSGTRNADTQYF

d_gene: TRBD2
j_gene: TRBJ2-3
v_gene: TRBV2
CDR3aa: CASSPRTSGTDTQYF

d_gene: TRBD1
j_gene: TRBJ1-2
v_gene: TRBV10-3
CDR3aa: CAISESGLSRGPNYGYTF